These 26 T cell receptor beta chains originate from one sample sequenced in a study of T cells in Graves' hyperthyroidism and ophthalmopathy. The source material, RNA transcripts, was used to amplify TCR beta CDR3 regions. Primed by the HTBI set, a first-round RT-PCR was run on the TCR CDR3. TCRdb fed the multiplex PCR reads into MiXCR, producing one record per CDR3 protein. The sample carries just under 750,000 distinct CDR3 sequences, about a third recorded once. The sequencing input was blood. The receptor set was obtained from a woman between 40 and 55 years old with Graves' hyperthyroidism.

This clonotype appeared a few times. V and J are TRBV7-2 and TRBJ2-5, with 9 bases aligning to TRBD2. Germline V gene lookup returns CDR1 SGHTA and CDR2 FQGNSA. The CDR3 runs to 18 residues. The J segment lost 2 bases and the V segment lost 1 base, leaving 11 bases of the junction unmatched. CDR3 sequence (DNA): TGTGCCAGCAGCTTAGAAATGATCTGGCGGGGGGGGCAAGAGACCCAGTACTTC. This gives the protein CASSLEMIWRGGQETQYF.

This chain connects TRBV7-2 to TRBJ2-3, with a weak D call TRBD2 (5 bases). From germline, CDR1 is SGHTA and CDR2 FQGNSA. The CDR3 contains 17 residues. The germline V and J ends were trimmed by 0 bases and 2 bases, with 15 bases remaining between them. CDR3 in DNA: TGTGCCAGCAGCTTAGCGCAGTTGACTATTCCCACAGATACGCAGTATTTT. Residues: CASSLAQLTIPTDTQYF.

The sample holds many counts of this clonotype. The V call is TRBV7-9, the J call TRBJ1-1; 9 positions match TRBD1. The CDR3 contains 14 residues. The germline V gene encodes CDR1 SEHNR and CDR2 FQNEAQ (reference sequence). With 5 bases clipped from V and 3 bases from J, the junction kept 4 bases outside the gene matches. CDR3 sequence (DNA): TGTGCCAGCAGCGCTGGACAGGGGTACACTGAAGCTTTCTTT. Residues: CASSAGQGYTEAFF.

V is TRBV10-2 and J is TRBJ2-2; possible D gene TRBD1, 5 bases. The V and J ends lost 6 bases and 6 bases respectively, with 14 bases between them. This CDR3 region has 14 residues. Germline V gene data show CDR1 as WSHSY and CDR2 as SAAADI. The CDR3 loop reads CASRARASSGELFF. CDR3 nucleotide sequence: TGCGCCAGCAGGGCCAGGGCCTCCTCCGGGGAGCTGTTTTTT.

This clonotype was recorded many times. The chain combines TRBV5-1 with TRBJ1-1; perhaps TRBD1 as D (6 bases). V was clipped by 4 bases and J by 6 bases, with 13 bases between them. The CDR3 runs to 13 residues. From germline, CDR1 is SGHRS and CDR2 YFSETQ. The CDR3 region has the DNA TGCGCCAGCAGCCCTAGGGGGGGAGCTGAAGCTTTCTTT. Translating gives CASSPRGGAEAFF.

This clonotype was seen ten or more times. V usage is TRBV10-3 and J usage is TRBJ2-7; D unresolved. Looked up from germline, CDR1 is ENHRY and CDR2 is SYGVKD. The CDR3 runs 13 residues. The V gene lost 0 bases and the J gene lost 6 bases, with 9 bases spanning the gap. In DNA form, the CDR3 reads TGTGCCATCAGTGAGTCGAACGGAAGCGAGCAGTACTTC. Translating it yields CAISESNGSEQYF.

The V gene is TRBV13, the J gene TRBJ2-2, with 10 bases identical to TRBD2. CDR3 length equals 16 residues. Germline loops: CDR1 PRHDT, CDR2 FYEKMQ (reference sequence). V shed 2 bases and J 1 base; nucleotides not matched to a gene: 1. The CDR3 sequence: CASSLLAGENTGELFF. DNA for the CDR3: TGTGCCAGCAGCTTACTAGCGGGGGAGAACACCGGGGAGCTGTTTTTT.

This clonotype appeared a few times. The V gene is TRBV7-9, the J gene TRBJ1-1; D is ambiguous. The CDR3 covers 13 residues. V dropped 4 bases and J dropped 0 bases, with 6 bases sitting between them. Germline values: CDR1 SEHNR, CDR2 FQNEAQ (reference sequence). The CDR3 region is CASSSYLNTEAFF. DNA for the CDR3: TGTGCCAGCAGCTCCTACCTGAACACTGAAGCTTTCTTT.

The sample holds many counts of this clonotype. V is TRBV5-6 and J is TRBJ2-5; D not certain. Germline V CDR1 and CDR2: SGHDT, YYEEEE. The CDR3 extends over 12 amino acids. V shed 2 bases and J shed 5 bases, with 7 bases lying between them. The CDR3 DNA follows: TGTGCCAGCAGCTTCCACCGTGAGACCCAGTACTTC. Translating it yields CASSFHRETQYF.

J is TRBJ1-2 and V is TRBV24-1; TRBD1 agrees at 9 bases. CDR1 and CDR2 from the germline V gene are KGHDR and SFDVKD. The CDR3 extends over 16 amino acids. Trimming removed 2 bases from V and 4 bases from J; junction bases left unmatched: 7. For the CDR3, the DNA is TGTGCCACCAGTGATTGGCGACAGGGGGTCTCCTATGGCTACACCTTC. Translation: CATSDWRQGVSYGYTF.

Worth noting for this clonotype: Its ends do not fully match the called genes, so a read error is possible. CDR3 amino acids: CSARGSLMNTEVFF. DNA for the CDR3: TGCAGTGCTAGAGGAAGTCTCATGAACACTGAAGTTTTCTTT. V and J are TRBV20-1 and TRBJ1-1; D not resolved. The CDR3 extends over 14 amino acids. In germline, CDR1 is DFQATT, CDR2 SNEGSKA (reference sequence).

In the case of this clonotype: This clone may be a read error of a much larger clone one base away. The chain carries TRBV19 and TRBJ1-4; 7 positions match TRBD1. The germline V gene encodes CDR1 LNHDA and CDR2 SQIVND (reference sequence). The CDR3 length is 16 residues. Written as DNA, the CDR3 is TGTGCCAGTAGTACAGGGGGACCTGCAACTAATGAAAAACCGTTTTTT. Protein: CASSTGGPATNEKPFF. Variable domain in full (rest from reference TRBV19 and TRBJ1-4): DGGITQSPKYLFRKEGQNVTLSCEQNLNHDAMYWYRQDPGQGLRLIYYSQIVNDFQKGDIAEGYSVSREKKESFPLTVTSAQKNPTAFYLCASSTGGPATNEKPFFGSGTQLSVL.

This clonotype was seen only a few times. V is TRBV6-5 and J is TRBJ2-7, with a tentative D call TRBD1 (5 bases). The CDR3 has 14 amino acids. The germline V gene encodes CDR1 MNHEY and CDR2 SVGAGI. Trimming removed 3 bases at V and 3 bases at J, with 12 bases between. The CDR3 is CASSYQVGHYEQYF. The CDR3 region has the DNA TGTGCCAGCAGTTATCAGGTCGGACACTACGAGCAGTACTTC.

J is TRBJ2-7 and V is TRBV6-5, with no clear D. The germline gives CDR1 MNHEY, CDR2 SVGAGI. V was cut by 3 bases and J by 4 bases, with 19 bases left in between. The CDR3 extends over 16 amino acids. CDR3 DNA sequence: TGTGCCAGCAGTTATACTTTGGGCATCACGAGGTACGAGCAGTACTTC. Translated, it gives CASSYTLGITRYEQYF.

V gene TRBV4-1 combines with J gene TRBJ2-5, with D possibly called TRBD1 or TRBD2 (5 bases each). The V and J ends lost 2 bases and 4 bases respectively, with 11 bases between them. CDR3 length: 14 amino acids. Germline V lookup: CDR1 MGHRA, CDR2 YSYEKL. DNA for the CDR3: TGCGCCAGCAGCCAAAGTGAGGGGCGAGAGACCCAGTACTTC. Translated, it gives CASSQSEGRETQYF.

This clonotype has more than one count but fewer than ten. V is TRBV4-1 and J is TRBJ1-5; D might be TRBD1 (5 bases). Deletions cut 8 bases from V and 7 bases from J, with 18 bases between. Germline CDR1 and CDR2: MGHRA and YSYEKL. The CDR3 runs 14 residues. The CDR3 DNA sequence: TGCGCCAGCGGATCCTCCGGGGGTGGGCAGCCCCAGCATTTT. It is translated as CASGSSGGGQPQHF.

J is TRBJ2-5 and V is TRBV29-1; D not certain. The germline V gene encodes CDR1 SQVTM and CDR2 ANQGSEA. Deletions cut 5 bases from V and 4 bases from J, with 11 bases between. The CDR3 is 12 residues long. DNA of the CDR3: TGCAGCGTTATTGAACTCGGAGAGACCCAGTACTTC. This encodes CSVIELGETQYF.

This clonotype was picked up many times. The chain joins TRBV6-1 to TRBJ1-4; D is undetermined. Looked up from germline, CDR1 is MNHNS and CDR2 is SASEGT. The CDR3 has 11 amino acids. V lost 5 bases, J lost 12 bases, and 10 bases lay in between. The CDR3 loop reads CASSYLGQLFF. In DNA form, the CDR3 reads TGTGCCAGCAGTTACCTGGGTCAACTGTTTTTT.

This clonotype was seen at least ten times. CDR3 residues: CASSPRQGRDQETQYF. Here the CDR3 DNA reads TGTGCCAGCAGCCCTCGACAGGGTAGGGATCAAGAGACCCAGTACTTC. This chain connects TRBV7-9 to TRBJ2-5; TRBD1 agrees at 7 bases. The germline CDR1 and CDR2 sequences are SEHNR and FQNEAQ (reference sequence). This CDR3 contains 16 residues. V trimming: 5 bases; J trimming: 2 bases; junction bases outside the gene matches: 11.

CDR3 nucleotides: TGTGCCAGCATGGGAAGGGCCTCCTACGAGCAGTACTTC. Its translation: CASMGRASYEQYF. The chain carries TRBV6-1 and TRBJ2-7; D not resolved. Looked up from germline, CDR1 is MNHNS and CDR2 is SASEGT. Trimming took 7 bases from V and 0 from J, leaving 10 bases between them. There are 13 residues in the CDR3.

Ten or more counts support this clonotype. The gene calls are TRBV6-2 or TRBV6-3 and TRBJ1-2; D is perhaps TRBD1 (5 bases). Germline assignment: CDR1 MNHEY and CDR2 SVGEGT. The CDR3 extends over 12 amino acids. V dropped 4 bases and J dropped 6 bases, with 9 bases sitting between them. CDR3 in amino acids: CASSFQGDGYTF. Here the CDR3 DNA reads TGTGCCAGCAGTTTTCAGGGAGATGGCTACACCTTC.

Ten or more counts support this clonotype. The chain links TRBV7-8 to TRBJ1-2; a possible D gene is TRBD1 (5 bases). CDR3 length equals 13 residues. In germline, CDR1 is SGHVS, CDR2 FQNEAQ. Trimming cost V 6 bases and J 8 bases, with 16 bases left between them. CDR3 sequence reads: CASSVSWEGGYTF. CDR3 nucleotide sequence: TGTGCCAGCAGTGTTTCCTGGGAGGGGGGCTACACCTTC.

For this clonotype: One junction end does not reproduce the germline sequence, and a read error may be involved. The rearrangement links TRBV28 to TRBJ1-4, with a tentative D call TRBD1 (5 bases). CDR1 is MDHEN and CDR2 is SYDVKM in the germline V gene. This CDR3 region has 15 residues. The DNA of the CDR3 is TGTGCCAGTAGTTTATCGGCAGGAGGGGCTGAAAAACTGTTTTTT. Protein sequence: CASSLSAGGAEKLFF.

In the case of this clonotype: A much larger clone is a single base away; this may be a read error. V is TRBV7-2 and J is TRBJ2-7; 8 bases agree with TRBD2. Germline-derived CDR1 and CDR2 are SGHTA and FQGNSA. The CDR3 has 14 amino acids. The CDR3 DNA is TGTGCCGGCAGCGGGGGAGGGGCCGGCTACGAGCAGTACTTC. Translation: CAGSGGGAGYEQYF.

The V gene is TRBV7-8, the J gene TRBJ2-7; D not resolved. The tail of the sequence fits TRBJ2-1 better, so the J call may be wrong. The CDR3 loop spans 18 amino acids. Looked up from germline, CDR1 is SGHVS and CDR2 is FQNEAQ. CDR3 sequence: CASSLDYAPRYLIGEQFF. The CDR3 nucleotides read TGTGCCAGCAGCTTAGATTATGCCCCGAGATACCTTATAGGTGAGCAGTTCTTC.

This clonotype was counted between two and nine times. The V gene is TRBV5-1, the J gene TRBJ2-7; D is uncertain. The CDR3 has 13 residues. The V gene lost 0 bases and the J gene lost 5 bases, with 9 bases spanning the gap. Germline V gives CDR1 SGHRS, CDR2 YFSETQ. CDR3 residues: CASSLAMGNEQYF. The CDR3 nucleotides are TGCGCCAGCAGCTTGGCCATGGGGAACGAGCAGTACTTC.